This entry lists 21 T cell receptor beta chains sequenced from one sample in a study of T cell changes during pregnancy in multiple sclerosis. The assay was immunoSEQ multiplex PCR, and TCRdb's table has in-frame clones only and misses some. The data contain tens of thousands of clones, 85% to 95% of them seen just once; the ten biggest clones take up 0.99%. Sample: peripheral blood, taken in the second trimester of pregnancy. The receptors derive from a female donor in good health, enrolled as a control in a pregnancy study.

This clone has just one count. V usage is TRBV11-2 and J usage is TRBJ1-5; D gene unclear. From germline, CDR1 is SGHAT and CDR2 FQNNGV. CDR3 length: 14 residues. V lost 0 bases and J lost 6, with 9 bases in between. CDR3 coding DNA: TGTGCCAGCAGCTTAGATGCAGTACCTCAGCCCCAGCATTTT. This codes for CASSLDAVPQPQHF. Full variable domain (rest looked up from reference TRBV11-2 and TRBJ1-5): EAGVAQSPRYKIIEKRQSVAFWCNPISGHATLYWYQQILGQGPKLLIQFQNNGVVDDSQLPKDRFSAERLKGVDSTLKIQPAKLEDSAVYLCASSLDAVPQPQHFGDGTRLSIL.

The chain carries TRBV28 and TRBJ2-4; TRBD2 might be the D (5 bases). The V gene lost 2 bases and the J gene lost 0 bases, with 14 bases spanning the gap. This CDR3 is 17 amino acids long. Germline V gives CDR1 MDHEN, CDR2 SYDVKM. The CDR3 loop reads CASSLRRGNLAKNIQYF. CDR3 DNA: TGTGCCAGCAGTTTACGTCGAGGGAATCTAGCCAAAAACATTCAGTACTTC.

The chain combines TRBV19 with TRBJ2-7, with 9 positions matching TRBD1. V trimming: 8 bases; J trimming: 5 bases; junction bases outside the gene matches: 7. This CDR3 contains 13 residues. Germline CDR1 is LNHDA and CDR2 is SQIVND (reference sequence). DNA of the CDR3: TGTGCCAGTGGGGGACAGGGTCTCCACGAGCAGTACTTC. It encodes CASGGQGLHEQYF.

This clone was found once. The chain employs TRBV18 and TRBJ2-6, with 10 nucleotides matching TRBD1. V shed 3 bases and J 0 bases; nucleotides not matched to a gene: 2. The CDR3 runs to 17 residues. The V gene's germline CDR1 is KGHSH and CDR2 LQKENI. The CDR3 nucleotides read TGTGCCAGCTCACCGGGACAGGGGTTCTCTGGGGCCAACGTCCTGACTTTC. It translates to CASSPGQGFSGANVLTF.

The chain uses TRBV18 and TRBJ1-4; D might be TRBD1 (5 bases). The CDR3 sequence is 15 residues long. V was shortened by 2 bases and J by 4 bases, with 11 bases between the two germline ends. CDR1 is KGHSH and CDR2 is LQKENI in the germline V gene. The CDR3 nucleotides are TGTGCCAGCTCACCAGTGAACAGGATTAATGAAAAACTGTTTTTT. Encoded protein: CASSPVNRINEKLFF.

The sample holds one count of this clone. This chain joins TRBV6-6 and TRBJ2-3; D remains unclear. Germline lookup yields CDR1 MNHNY and CDR2 SVGAGI (reference sequence). V lost 1 base and J 3 bases, leaving 8 bases between the germline ends. CDR3 length: 14 residues. In DNA form, the CDR3 reads TGTGCCAGCAGTTACTTGTCTATGACAGATACGCAGTATTTT. This sequence encodes CASSYLSMTDTQYF.

CDR3 nucleotide sequence: TGTGCCAGCAGCTCTCCGAGGGGCGGGAACGAAGAGACCCAGTACTTC. Protein sequence: CASSSPRGGNEETQYF. The gene calls are TRBV11-3 and TRBJ2-5; D may be TRBD2 (6 bases). Germline assignment: CDR1 SGHNT and CDR2 YENEEA. Trimming took 4 bases from V and 3 from J, leaving 18 bases between them. This CDR3 spans 16 amino acids.

This clone appeared a few times. V gene TRBV4-1 combines with J gene TRBJ1-2, with D possibly TRBD1 on 6 matching bases. Trimming cost V 0 bases and J 8 bases, with 13 bases left between them. This CDR3 comprises 14 residues. CDR1 is MGHRA and CDR2 is YSYEKL in the germline V gene. CDR3 sequence (DNA): TGCGCCAGCAGCCAAGATTCGGGGGGCTACGGCTACACCTTC. Amino acid sequence: CASSQDSGGYGYTF.

V is TRBV5-4 and J is TRBJ1-2; maybe TRBD1 (5 bases). With 1 base removed from V and 6 bases from J, the gap between germline ends came to 13 bases. From germline, CDR1 is SGHNT and CDR2 YYREEE (reference sequence). This CDR3 region has 14 residues. The CDR3 coding sequence is TGTGCCAGCAGCTTGTGGCGGGGGTTTGATGGCTACACCTTC. Its protein product is CASSLWRGFDGYTF.

The chain uses TRBV7-9 and TRBJ1-1; a weak D match, TRBD1 (5 bases). This CDR3 comprises 14 residues. Trimming cost V 5 bases and J 2 bases, with 12 bases left between them. Germline CDR1 SEHNR, CDR2 FQNEAQ (reference sequence). The CDR3 region is CASSPQTGNTEAFF. The CDR3 DNA reads as TGTGCCAGCAGCCCCCAAACAGGAAACACTGAAGCTTTCTTT. The whole variable domain, remainder taken from reference TRBV7-9 and TRBJ1-1, is DTGVSQNPRHKITKRGQNVTFRCDPISEHNRLYWYRQTLGQGPEFLTYFQNEAQLEKSRLLSDRFSAERPKGSFSTLEIQRTEQGDSAMYLCASSPQTGNTEAFFGQGTRLTVV.

This clone has a single count. The rearrangement uses TRBV28 and TRBJ1-4, with a weak D call TRBD1 (6 bases). Germline V gene lookup returns CDR1 MDHEN and CDR2 SYDVKM. This CDR3 region has 17 residues. V was cut by 5 bases and J by 3 bases, with 19 bases left in between. Here the CDR3 reads CASSPIGAGVANEKLFF. For the CDR3, the DNA is TGTGCCAGCAGTCCCATAGGTGCAGGGGTCGCTAATGAAAAACTGTTTTTT.

This clone came up a few times. The genes are TRBV7-9 and TRBJ1-1; unclear D gene. CDR1 SEHNR and CDR2 FQNEAQ come from the germline V gene (reference sequence). The CDR3 has 16 residues. Trimming left V 1 base short and J 6 bases short, with 18 bases between. The CDR3 loop is CASSLGEVGSSAEAFF. Written as DNA, the CDR3 is TGTGCCAGCAGCTTAGGAGAGGTCGGGAGCTCAGCTGAAGCTTTCTTT.

The chain links TRBV28 to TRBJ2-1; 8 positions agree with TRBD2. J lost 3 bases, V lost 8 bases, and 24 bases had no gene match. Germline V gene data show CDR1 as MDHEN and CDR2 as SYDVKM. CDR3 size: 20 residues. As DNA, the CDR3 is TGTGCCAGCTCCTCCCGGGTTTCGAAACAGGCTAGCGGGCACTACAATGAGCAGTTCTTC. This codes for CASSSRVSKQASGHYNEQFF.

This chain joins TRBV5-1 and TRBJ2-1; 10 nucleotides agree with TRBD2. CDR1 is SGHRS and CDR2 is YFSETQ in the germline V gene. Trimming took 4 bases from V and 14 from J; bases not matched to a gene: 15. The CDR3 runs 15 residues. The CDR3: CASSPGTSDLPLEFF. CDR3 DNA sequence: TGCGCCAGCAGCCCCGGGACTAGCGACTTACCACTAGAGTTCTTC.

The V call is TRBV7-2, the J call TRBJ2-2, with a possible D match to TRBD1 (5 bases). Deletions cut 2 bases from V and 1 base from J, with 11 bases between. Germline CDR1 SGHTA, CDR2 FQGNSA. The CDR3 has 16 amino acids. The CDR3: CASSLKIRGNTGELFF. DNA for the CDR3: TGTGCCAGCAGCTTAAAGATTAGGGGGAACACCGGGGAGCTGTTTTTT.

J is TRBJ1-1 and V is TRBV29-1, with 11 bases fitting TRBD1. This CDR3 has 13 amino acids. Germline V gene sequence: CDR1 SQVTM, CDR2 ANQGSEA. J was trimmed by 6 bases and V by 7 bases; bases with no gene match: 7. CDR3 in amino acids: CSGFPGQGAEAFF. CDR3 in DNA: TGCAGCGGCTTTCCGGGACAGGGGGCTGAAGCTTTCTTT. Together with reference TRBV29-1 and TRBJ1-1, the CDR3 gives the full variable domain: SAVISQKPSRDICQRGTSLTIQCQVDSQVTMMFWYRQQPGQSLTLIATANQGSEATYESGFVIDKFPISRPNLTFSTLTVSNMSPEDSSIYLCSGFPGQGAEAFFGQGTRLTVV.

CDR3 loop: CASGLVLTVGKGGTEQPQHF. CDR3 coding DNA: TGTGCTAGTGGTTTGGTACTAACGGTCGGTAAAGGAGGGACTGAGCAGCCCCAGCATTTT. The rearrangement uses TRBV12-5 and TRBJ1-5; D is possibly TRBD1 (5 bases). The germline gives CDR1 LGHNT, CDR2 FRNRAP. This CDR3 contains 20 residues. Trimming removed 0 bases from V and 7 bases from J, with 28 bases in between.

V is TRBV27 and J is TRBJ2-2, with 7 nucleotides matching TRBD2. With 3 bases clipped from V and 5 bases from J, the junction kept 9 bases outside the gene matches. CDR1 and CDR2 from the germline V gene are MNHEY and SMNVEV (reference sequence). This CDR3 has 16 amino acids. The CDR3 nucleotides are TGTGCCAGCAGTTTCAGGAGCGGGATGGGGACCGGGGAGCTGTTTTTT. It encodes CASSFRSGMGTGELFF.

This clone was seen a single time. The chain recombines TRBV4-1 with TRBJ2-1; D possibly corresponds to TRBD2 (5 bases). Germline V gene sequence: CDR1 MGHRA, CDR2 YSYEKL. This CDR3 region has 18 residues. Trimming pared 0 bases from V and 0 bases from J, leaving 15 bases between. In nucleotides, the CDR3 is TGCGCCAGCAGCCAAGATGCCGGGATCCCAAGCTCCTACAATGAGCAGTTCTTC. This gives the protein CASSQDAGIPSSYNEQFF.

The chain combines TRBV11-2 with TRBJ2-5; maybe TRBD2 (6 bases). The V end lost 0 bases, the J end lost 0 bases, and 8 bases lay between the germline ends. The germline CDR1 and CDR2 sequences are SGHAT and FQNNGV. The CDR3 sequence is 15 residues long. The CDR3 is CASSLEEGYQETQYF. The CDR3 DNA is TGTGCCAGCAGCTTAGAGGAGGGGTACCAAGAGACCCAGTACTTC.

The rearrangement joins TRBV25-1 to TRBJ2-5, with a possible D match to TRBD2 (6 bases). The J call may be incorrect, as the DNA end agrees better with TRBJ2-7. CDR3 size: 15 residues. CDR1 and CDR2 from the germline V gene are MGHDK and SYGVNS. The DNA for the CDR3 is TGTGCCAGCATCCGTGGAACGGGGGTAGTCTACGAGCAGTACTTC. This sequence encodes CASIRGTGVVYEQYF.